The source of this TCR beta chain is a study of OX40 agonist ivuxolimab in advanced cancers. The overall study: Hepatocellular carcinoma, melanoma, renal cell or head and neck cancer affected the dose-escalation patients.

Sequenced by immunoSEQ multiplex PCR; TCRdb stores in-frame clones only, minus some. The sample includes about 120,000 clones, around 95% of them seen just once. V was clipped by 6 bases and J by 2 bases, with 8 bases between them. This CDR3 has 14 residues. Germline V lookup: CDR1 SGHTA, CDR2 FQGNSA. The sample here was CD4+ or CD8+ T cells sorted from blood, taken in a trial of the OX40 agonist ivuxolimab. The sequence was collected from an adult with an advanced solid tumor such as melanoma, head and neck, liver or kidney cancer. The chain employs TRBV7-2 and TRBJ1-6, with no clear D. CDR3 loop: CASSSSAYNSPLHF. CDR3 coding DNA: TGTGCCAGCAGTTCAAGCGCCTATAATTCACCCCTCCACTTT.